These 20 T cell receptor beta chains came from one sample sequenced in a study of T cells after posttransplantation cyclophosphamide. Treatment was busulfan-fludarabine conditioning, a marrow graft, and cyclophosphamide on days +3 and +4. Clones were read by immunoSEQ multiplex PCR, and TCRdb kept only the in-frame ones, dropping some. The sample holds roughly 12,000 clones, about nine tenths seen once. The sample in question was PBMCs, obtained after allogeneic stem cell transplant with posttransplant cyclophosphamide. The receptors here all came from a female patient between 30 and 40 years old who received an allogeneic stem cell transplant from an unrelated donor, was CMV-positive, and had no GVHD. The graft donor may have contributed some T cells.

V gene TRBV7-9 combines with J gene TRBJ1-2, with D hard to call. Trimming pared 4 bases from V and 4 bases from J, leaving 16 bases between. Germline V gene sequence: CDR1 SEHNR, CDR2 FQNEAQ (reference sequence). This CDR3 comprises 15 residues. The CDR3 coding sequence is TGTGCCAGCAGCTCTAGAAACACCGACGGCTATGGCTACACCTTC. Its protein is CASSSRNTDGYGYTF.

The chain couples TRBV7-9 to TRBJ1-1, with 8 bases identical to TRBD1. CDR1 is SEHNR and CDR2 is FQNEAQ in the germline V gene (reference sequence). CDR3 size: 13 residues. V shed 10 bases, J shed 1 base, and the junction held 5 bases outside the gene matches. The CDR3 DNA follows: TGTGCCACTTCAGGGGGCTGGAACACTGAAGCTTTCTTT. Its protein product is CATSGGWNTEAFF.

This clone was seen more than once but under ten times. This chain links TRBV7-9 with TRBJ2-5; TRBD2 agrees at 13 bases. CDR3 length: 17 amino acids. The trim removed 1 base at V and 5 bases at J, leaving 7 bases unmatched. Germline lookup yields CDR1 SEHNR and CDR2 FQNEAQ (reference sequence). The CDR3 DNA follows: TGTGCCAGCAGCTTAGGCGGACTAGCGGGGGTCCGGGAGACCCAGTACTTC. Its translation: CASSLGGLAGVRETQYF.

The chain carries TRBV2 and TRBJ1-3; unclear D gene. The CDR3 is 14 amino acids. V was shortened by 7 bases and J by 0 bases, with 10 bases between the two germline ends. Germline V gives CDR1 SNHLY, CDR2 FYNNEI. The CDR3 reads CASNPVTSGNTIYF. In DNA form, the CDR3 reads TGTGCCAGCAATCCAGTTACCTCTGGAAACACCATATATTTT.

This chain links TRBV9 with TRBJ2-2; 11 nucleotides line up with TRBD2. Germline values: CDR1 SGDLS, CDR2 YYNGEE. J gave up 4 bases and V 0 bases, and 5 bases lay outside the gene matches. The CDR3 has 17 amino acids. CDR3: CASSVETGTSGTGELFF. In nucleotides, the CDR3 is TGTGCCAGCAGCGTAGAGACCGGGACTAGCGGCACCGGGGAGCTGTTTTTT.

V and J are TRBV9 and TRBJ1-4; TRBD1 matches at 7 bases. Germline V gives CDR1 SGDLS, CDR2 YYNGEE. The V segment lost 4 bases and the J segment 5 bases; nucleotides outside the gene matches: 8. The CDR3 is 15 residues long. This CDR3 is CASSPRGTVNEKLFF. The CDR3 bases are TGTGCCAGCAGCCCCCGGGGGACAGTCAATGAAAAACTGTTTTTT.

The chain uses TRBV18 and TRBJ1-4, with TRBD1 as a possible D gene (6 bases). The V gene lost 3 bases and the J gene lost 7 bases, with 15 bases spanning the gap. In germline, CDR1 is KGHSH, CDR2 LQKENI. The CDR3 has 15 amino acids. CDR3 coding DNA: TGTGCCAGCTCACCCGAGGGGCGCAGGGGTGAAAAACTGTTTTTT. It translates to CASSPEGRRGEKLFF.

V gene TRBV7-9 combines with J gene TRBJ2-7; the match to TRBD2 covers 9 bases. This CDR3 comprises 15 residues. Germline values: CDR1 SEHNR, CDR2 FQNEAQ (reference sequence). After removal of 6 bases from V and 0 bases from J, the junction contained 6 bases not matched to a gene. CDR3 in amino acids: CASSGSGRSSYEQYF. The CDR3 nucleotides are TGTGCCAGCAGTGGGAGCGGGAGGAGCTCCTACGAGCAGTACTTC.

This clone has a single count. V is TRBV5-1 and J is TRBJ2-3; 15 bases are shared with TRBD2. Per germline, CDR1 SGHRS and CDR2 YFSETQ. Germline trimming cut 6 bases from V and 3 bases from J; bases unmatched to any gene: 8. This CDR3 has 17 residues. CDR3 region: CASTDRTSGRETDTQYF. As DNA, the CDR3 is TGCGCCAGCACCGACAGGACTAGCGGGAGGGAAACAGATACGCAGTATTTT.

This chain links TRBV5-1 with TRBJ2-1; 7 positions agree with TRBD1. This CDR3 spans 15 amino acids. Trimming cost V 4 bases and J 4 bases; bases outside gene matches: 8. The germline V gene has CDR1 SGHRS and CDR2 YFSETQ. As DNA, the CDR3 is TGCGCCAGCAGCCTCTCCGGGACAGATTACAATGAGCAGTTCTTC. This gives the protein CASSLSGTDYNEQFF.

This clone turned up a few times. The chain couples TRBV28 to TRBJ1-1, with D unresolved. Germline V gives CDR1 MDHEN, CDR2 SYDVKM. This CDR3 comprises 13 residues. The V gene lost 5 bases and the J gene lost 11 bases, with 18 bases spanning the gap. CDR3 sequence: CASSINPALRAFF. As DNA, the CDR3 is TGTGCCAGCAGTATTAACCCGGCCTTGAGGGCTTTCTTT.

DNA of the CDR3: TGTGCCAGCAGCTTAAATGCTTTGGGACAGGGAGGGTCTTTCTACGAGCAGTACTTC. This codes for CASSLNALGQGGSFYEQYF. The genes are TRBV7-8 and TRBJ2-7, with 9 bases aligning to TRBD1. Germline V gene data show CDR1 as SGHVS and CDR2 as FQNEAQ. J gave up 3 bases and V 2 bases, and 17 bases lay outside the gene matches. CDR3 size: 19 residues.

CDR3: CASSPRDSIISNQPQHF. The DNA for the CDR3 is TGTGCCAGCAGTCCTAGGGACAGTATCATTAGCAATCAGCCCCAGCATTTT. V and J are TRBV2 and TRBJ1-5; 7 bases match TRBD1. The CDR3 loop spans 17 amino acids. V dropped 5 bases and J dropped 0; count of bases not matched to a gene: 10. Germline V gene data show CDR1 as SNHLY and CDR2 as FYNNEI.

The rearrangement links TRBV11-2 to TRBJ1-3; 11 positions match TRBD1. Germline trimming cut 2 bases from V and 2 bases from J; bases unmatched to any gene: 5. In germline, CDR1 is SGHAT, CDR2 FQNNGV. The CDR3 spans 17 residues. Here the CDR3 reads CASSLKAGQGAGNTIYF. The CDR3 bases are TGTGCCAGCAGCTTAAAAGCGGGACAGGGGGCTGGAAACACCATATATTTT.

This clone was counted once. The genes are TRBV19 and TRBJ2-7; 9 bases line up with TRBD1. Germline V lookup: CDR1 LNHDA, CDR2 SQIVND (reference sequence). This CDR3 has 14 amino acids. Losses at the gene ends were 3 bases for V and 7 bases for J; bases not matched to a gene: 7. The DNA for the CDR3 is TGTGCCAGTAGTATTGGGGGACAGGGCGGGGAGCAGTACTTC. This codes for CASSIGGQGGEQYF.

This clone has a single count. The CDR3 DNA is TGTGCCAGCAGCTCTCGGGACAGTATCTCACCCCTCCACTTT. It specifies CASSSRDSISPLHF. This chain connects TRBV13 to TRBJ1-6; 7 bases match TRBD1. This CDR3 is 14 amino acids long. J gave up 10 bases and V 4 bases, and 7 bases lay outside the gene matches. The germline V gene has CDR1 PRHDT and CDR2 FYEKMQ (reference sequence).

This clone was seen only once. The V gene is TRBV18, the J gene TRBJ1-1; tentative D call: TRBD1 (6 bases). The CDR3 extends over 15 amino acids. CDR1 and CDR2 (germline): KGHSH, LQKENI. The ends were cut back, 1 base at V and 4 bases at J, with 13 bases in the middle. Written as DNA, the CDR3 is TGTGCCAGCTCACCACTCGCGGGGGCGGTCACTGAAGCTTTCTTT. It encodes CASSPLAGAVTEAFF.

The CDR3: CASSEWTGTGVGDEQFF. The CDR3 nucleotides read TGCGCCAGCAGTGAGTGGACCGGGACAGGGGTAGGCGATGAGCAGTTCTTC. The rearrangement uses TRBV10-1 and TRBJ2-1; 10 bases are a match to TRBD1. CDR3 length: 17 amino acids. Germline CDR1 reads WNHNN; CDR2 reads SYGVQD (reference sequence). Unmatched junction bases numbered 11, after V lost 1 base and J lost 8 bases.

The V call is TRBV10-1, the J call TRBJ2-7, with D maybe TRBD2 (5 bases). There are 13 residues in the CDR3. Germline-derived CDR1 and CDR2 are WNHNN and SYGVQD (reference sequence). Trimming removed 1 base from V and 3 bases from J, with 7 bases in between. The CDR3 region has the DNA TGCGCCAGCAGTGAGTACCGGGACTACGAGCAGTACTTC. Amino acid sequence: CASSEYRDYEQYF.

Only a few counts were recorded for this clone. This rearrangement joins TRBV5-6 to TRBJ1-3; D not resolved. V was clipped by 4 bases and J by 4 bases, with 18 bases between them. Germline V gene sequence: CDR1 SGHDT, CDR2 YYEEEE. The CDR3 consists of 16 residues. The CDR3 protein is CASSPPRGGGGNTIYF. CDR3 coding DNA: TGTGCCAGCAGCCCGCCGCGAGGCGGTGGAGGAAACACCATATATTTT.